The 28 T cell receptor beta chains listed next were all sequenced from one sample in a study of T cells in Graves' hyperthyroidism and ophthalmopathy. TCR beta CDR3 sequences were amplified from RNA transcripts. Carried out on the TCR CDR3, a first-round RT-PCR used the HTBI primer set. A single record per CDR3 protein comes from TCRdb applying MiXCR to the multiplex PCR reads. The sample has 750,000 to 950,000 distinct CDR3 sequences, roughly 37% seen once; the top ten hold roughly 8.3%. The sample comprised blood. All receptors come from a man younger than 35 with Graves' hyperthyroidism.

In its sample, this clonotype was seen a few times. The CDR3 nucleotides are TGCAGTGCCGACCGTACCGGGACTAGCGGGAATCAAGAGACCCAGTACTTC. Translation gives CSADRTGTSGNQETQYF. This chain uses TRBV20-1 with TRBJ2-5; 13 bases map to TRBD2. After removal of 6 bases from V and 2 bases from J, the junction contained 12 bases not matched to a gene. CDR1 is DFQATT, CDR2 SNEGSKA, per germline (reference sequence). The CDR3 consists of 17 residues.

The V gene is TRBV14, the J gene TRBJ2-7; 12 positions match TRBD1. This CDR3 has 15 residues. CDR1 and CDR2 (germline): SGHDN, FVKESK. V lost 2 bases to trimming and J lost 3 bases; unmatched junction nucleotides: 2. CDR3 in DNA: TGTGCCAGCAGCCAACGGGACAGGGGGCACTACGAGCAGTACTTC. This sequence encodes CASSQRDRGHYEQYF.

This clonotype was counted many times. The chain carries TRBV29-1 and TRBJ2-7; 8 positions match TRBD1. V lost 4 bases, J lost 5 bases, and 7 bases stayed unmatched. Germline lookup yields CDR1 SQVTM and CDR2 ANQGSEA. The CDR3 sequence is 13 residues long. CDR3 sequence reads: CSVALGQGNEQYF. The CDR3 DNA reads TGCAGCGTTGCCCTTGGACAGGGCAACGAGCAGTACTTC.

This clonotype was counted a few times. The chain combines TRBV7-9 with TRBJ1-3; D gene uncertain. The CDR3 is made up of 15 amino acids. Per germline, CDR1 SEHNR and CDR2 FQNEAQ (reference sequence). V lost 5 bases, J lost 0 bases, and 11 bases lay in between. As DNA, the CDR3 is TGTGCCAGCAGCCTACCCTCAGTCTCTGGAAACACCATATATTTT. The encoded protein is CASSLPSVSGNTIYF.

This rearrangement joins TRBV19 to TRBJ1-4, with D perhaps matching TRBD1 (6 bases). Germline values: CDR1 LNHDA, CDR2 SQIVND (reference sequence). With 0 bases removed from V and 5 bases from J, the gap between germline ends came to 7 bases. The length of the CDR3 is 14 residues. CDR3 amino acids: CASSIDQGNEKLFF. In DNA, the CDR3 is TGTGCCAGTAGTATAGATCAGGGGAATGAAAAACTGTTTTTT.

The chain uses TRBV7-2 and TRBJ2-7; TRBD2 matches 7 bases. V shed 4 bases, J shed 3 bases, and the junction held 9 bases outside the gene matches. The CDR3 sequence is 15 residues long. Germline CDR1 reads SGHTA; CDR2 reads FQGNSA. This chain's CDR3 is CASSSYLAALYEQYF. The CDR3 DNA follows: TGTGCCAGCAGCTCCTATCTAGCGGCGCTCTACGAGCAGTACTTC.

This clonotype was picked up many times. J is TRBJ2-5 and V is TRBV20-1; no definite D call. Germline assignment: CDR1 DFQATT and CDR2 SNEGSKA (reference sequence). V was clipped by 3 bases and J by 3 bases, with 11 bases between them. The CDR3 consists of 13 residues. CDR3 DNA sequence: TGCAGTGCTAGCAAGGGCTCAAAAGAGACCCAGTACTTC. Protein: CSASKGSKETQYF.

As concerns this clonotype: The junction and the germline gene differ at one end; a read error may be behind it. The rearrangement links TRBV10-3 to TRBJ2-7, with TRBD1 matching over 7 bases. The CDR3 totals 15 residues. CDR1 ENHRY and CDR2 SYGVKD come from the germline V gene. CDR3 nucleotides: TGTGCCAGCAGTCTACCGACAGGGCGATCCTACGAGCAGTACTTC. As protein: CASSLPTGRSYEQYF.

CDR3 coding DNA: TGCGCCAGCAGCCAACCCCTCACGGGGGAGACCCAGTACTTC. It encodes CASSQPLTGETQYF. The chain has TRBV4-1 and TRBJ2-5; tentative D call: TRBD2 (5 bases). CDR1 is MGHRA and CDR2 is YSYEKL in the germline V gene. The CDR3 is 14 residues long. Trimming removed 2 bases at V and 5 bases at J, with 12 bases between.

The rearrangement joins TRBV9 to TRBJ2-2; possibly TRBD2 for D (6 bases). Germline-derived CDR1 and CDR2 are SGDLS and YYNGEE. There are 15 residues in the CDR3. V shed 0 bases and J shed 1 base, with 7 bases lying between them. CDR3 DNA: TGTGCCAGCAGCGTAGGGAGGGAGAACACCGGGGAGCTGTTTTTT. Its translation is CASSVGRENTGELFF. Supplemented by reference TRBV9 and TRBJ2-2, the full variable domain reads DSGVTQTPKHLITATGQRVTLRCSPRSGDLSVYWYQQSLDQGLQFLIQYYNGEERAKGNILERFSAQQFPDLHSELNLSSLELGDSALYFCASSVGRENTGELFFGEGSRLTVL.

The chain is built from TRBV7-9 and TRBJ2-2; D uncertain. V lost 11 bases, J lost 4 bases, and 14 bases lay in between. The CDR3 consists of 13 residues. Germline V gene lookup returns CDR1 SEHNR and CDR2 FQNEAQ (reference sequence). The CDR3 nucleotides read TGTGCCTGGAGTGACATTCCCACCGGGGAGCTGTTTTTT. Translating gives CAWSDIPTGELFF.

The gene calls are TRBV7-9 and TRBJ2-7; 10 positions match TRBD1. The germline V gene encodes CDR1 SEHNR and CDR2 FQNEAQ (reference sequence). CDR3 length: 16 residues. Trimming removed 7 bases from V and 0 bases from J; junction bases left unmatched: 9. The CDR3 here is CASTQDRGTSSYEQYF. DNA of the CDR3: TGTGCCAGCACCCAGGACAGGGGGACTTCCTCCTACGAGCAGTACTTC.

This clonotype was observed a few times. In DNA, the CDR3 is TGTGCCAGCACCTTAATACAGGGGATGAACACTGAAGCTTTCTTT. Its translation is CASTLIQGMNTEAFF. This chain uses TRBV5-6 with TRBJ1-1; 7 bases are shared with TRBD1. In germline, CDR1 is SGHDT, CDR2 YYEEEE. The CDR3 contains 15 residues. With 6 bases clipped from V and 0 bases from J, the junction kept 8 bases outside the gene matches.

This clonotype has more than one count but fewer than ten. The genes are TRBV9 and TRBJ1-2; D is undetermined. This CDR3 comprises 12 residues. V shed 3 bases and J shed 8 bases, with 11 bases lying between them. Germline loops: CDR1 SGDLS, CDR2 YYNGEE. The CDR3 protein is CASSDRMGGYTF. CDR3 DNA sequence: TGTGCCAGCAGCGACCGTATGGGCGGCTACACCTTC.

This clonotype was seen repeatedly, ten times or more. The rearrangement joins TRBV25-1 to TRBJ2-5; no firm D call. Germline V gene lookup returns CDR1 MGHDK and CDR2 SYGVNS. CDR3 size: 14 residues. Trimming pared 3 bases from V and 5 bases from J, leaving 13 bases between. CDR3 region: CASSESAGRETQYF. Here the CDR3 DNA reads TGTGCCAGCAGTGAGTCGGCAGGCCGGGAGACCCAGTACTTC.

This chain uses TRBV7-8 with TRBJ2-6; a weak D match, TRBD2 (5 bases). Between the trimmed V and J ends, which lost 1 base and 11 bases, there was a span of 15 bases. Germline V gene data show CDR1 as SGHVS and CDR2 as FQNEAQ. The CDR3 has 15 residues. The CDR3 reads CASSLGQRFAYVLTF. The CDR3 DNA reads TGTGCCAGCAGCTTAGGCCAGCGGTTCGCCTACGTCCTGACTTTC.

The genes are TRBV7-2 and TRBJ2-7; possible D gene TRBD1, 6 bases. The CDR3 has 13 amino acids. Trimming stripped 6 bases from V and 6 bases from J, with 15 bases between. Looked up from germline, CDR1 is SGHTA and CDR2 is FQGNSA. The CDR3 sequence: CASSPQVGGEQYF. The CDR3 DNA is TGTGCCAGCAGTCCCCAGGTAGGGGGCGAGCAGTACTTC.

The CDR3 region has the DNA TGCAGTGCTGGGGGCTCTGGGGCCAACGTCCTGACTTTC. Residues: CSAGGSGANVLTF. The genes are TRBV20-1 and TRBJ2-6; tentatively, D is TRBD1 or TRBD2 (5 bases each). CDR1 and CDR2 from the germline V gene are DFQATT and SNEGSKA (reference sequence). The CDR3 has 13 residues. Between the trimmed V and J ends, which lost 5 bases and 0 bases, there was a span of 5 bases.

This clonotype was counted at least ten times. The chain uses TRBV9 and TRBJ1-2; possible D gene TRBD1, 5 bases. Germline CDR1 is SGDLS and CDR2 is YYNGEE. Trimming took off 0 bases at V and 3 bases at J, with 9 bases between the two ends. The CDR3 contains 14 residues. CDR3 in amino acids: CASSVGQGHYGYTF. The CDR3 DNA reads TGTGCCAGCAGCGTAGGGCAGGGTCACTATGGCTACACCTTC.

This chain links TRBV4-1 with TRBJ1-1; TRBD1 is a possible D gene (5 bases). Germline-derived CDR1 and CDR2 are MGHRA and YSYEKL. This CDR3 has 14 amino acids. The germline V and J ends were trimmed by 3 bases and 1 base, with 9 bases remaining between them. The CDR3 region has the DNA TGCGCCAGCAGCCAGGGGCTACAGAACACTGAAGCTTTCTTT. It is translated as CASSQGLQNTEAFF.

DNA for the CDR3: TGTGCCAGCAGCCTGGACAGCGAGAACACTGAAGCTTTCTTT. It specifies CASSLDSENTEAFF. V and J are TRBV9 and TRBJ1-1, with D perhaps TRBD1 (6 bases). This CDR3 region has 14 residues. Germline CDR1 SGDLS, CDR2 YYNGEE. V lost 4 bases, J lost 1 base, and 11 bases lay in between.

The chain combines TRBV13 with TRBJ1-1; the match to TRBD1 covers 8 bases. Germline CDR1 PRHDT, CDR2 FYEKMQ (reference sequence). Trimming removed 4 bases from V and 0 bases from J; junction bases left unmatched: 7. The CDR3 is 16 residues long. CDR3 protein: CASSSRQGFMNTEAFF. The CDR3 bases are TGTGCCAGCAGCTCGCGACAGGGGTTTATGAACACTGAAGCTTTCTTT.

This clonotype was recorded a few times. This chain uses TRBV5-5 with TRBJ2-7; the D gene is possibly TRBD2 (5 bases). V lost 3 bases and J lost 3, with 13 bases in between. This CDR3 is built from 14 residues. Germline loops: CDR1 SGHKS, CDR2 YYEKEE (reference sequence). CDR3 DNA: TGTGCCAGCAGCTCGGAGGACGGAGTCTACGAGCAGTACTTC. Its translation: CASSSEDGVYEQYF. The whole variable domain, filled in from reference TRBV5-5 and TRBJ2-7, reads DAGVTQSPTHLIKTRGQQVTLRCSPISGHKSVSWYQQVLGQGPQFIFQYYEKEERGRGNFPDRFSARQFPNYSSELNVNALLLGDSALYLCASSSEDGVYEQYFGPGTRLTVT.

The gene calls are TRBV10-1 and TRBJ1-6; 8 bases fit TRBD1. The CDR3 has 14 residues. Germline assignment: CDR1 WNHNN and CDR2 SYGVQD (reference sequence). V lost 8 bases, J lost 5 bases, and 5 bases stayed unmatched. CDR3: CASQGQVNNSPLHF. CDR3 DNA sequence: TGCGCCAGCCAGGGACAGGTCAATAATTCACCCCTCCACTTT.

This chain uses TRBV5-5 with TRBJ1-1; 9 bases align to TRBD1. CDR1 is SGHKS, CDR2 YYEKEE, per germline (reference sequence). The CDR3 spans 16 residues. The V gene end was trimmed by 4 bases and the J gene end by 1 base; junction bases not matched to a gene: 8. The CDR3 sequence is CASSIGTGRENTEAFF. CDR3 coding DNA: TGTGCCAGCAGCATTGGGACAGGGAGGGAGAACACTGAAGCTTTCTTT.

This clonotype was counted a single time. The chain recombines TRBV2 with TRBJ2-2; no definite D call. This CDR3 spans 12 amino acids. Trimming pared 8 bases from V and 6 bases from J, leaving 10 bases between. Germline CDR1 is SNHLY and CDR2 is FYNNEI. The CDR3 loop reads CASAQWAGELFF. CDR3 bases: TGTGCCAGCGCTCAGTGGGCCGGGGAGCTGTTTTTT.

This clonotype was detected many times. This chain uses TRBV29-1 with TRBJ2-2, with D unclear. CDR1 is SQVTM, CDR2 ANQGSEA, per germline. This CDR3 has 14 amino acids. Trimming pared 7 bases from V and 0 bases from J, leaving 12 bases between. The CDR3 region has the DNA TGCAGCGCCTTGAGTTATTCGAACACCGGGGAGCTGTTTTTT. Translation: CSALSYSNTGELFF.

There are a few counts of this clonotype. This chain joins TRBV2 and TRBJ2-7; TRBD1 or TRBD2 may be the D gene (6 bases each). The CDR3 loop spans 13 amino acids. Germline V gene sequence: CDR1 SNHLY, CDR2 FYNNEI. V lost 7 bases and J lost 12, with 22 bases in between. CDR3 sequence: CASNPRGDTQGYF. CDR3 bases: TGTGCCAGCAACCCCCGCGGGGACACCCAGGGGTACTTC.